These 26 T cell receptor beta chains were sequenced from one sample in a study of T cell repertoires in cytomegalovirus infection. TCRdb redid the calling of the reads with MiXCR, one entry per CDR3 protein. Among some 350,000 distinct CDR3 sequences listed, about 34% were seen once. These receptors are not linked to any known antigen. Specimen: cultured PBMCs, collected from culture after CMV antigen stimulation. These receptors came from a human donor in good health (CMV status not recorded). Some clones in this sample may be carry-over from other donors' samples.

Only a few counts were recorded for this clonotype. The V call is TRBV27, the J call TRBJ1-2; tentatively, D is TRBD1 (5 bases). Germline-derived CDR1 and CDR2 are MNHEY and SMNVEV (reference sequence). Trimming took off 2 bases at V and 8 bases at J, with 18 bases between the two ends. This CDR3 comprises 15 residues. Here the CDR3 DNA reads TGTGCCAGCAGTTTAACCAGGCAGGGAAAGGGGGGCTACACCTTC. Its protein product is CASSLTRQGKGGYTF.

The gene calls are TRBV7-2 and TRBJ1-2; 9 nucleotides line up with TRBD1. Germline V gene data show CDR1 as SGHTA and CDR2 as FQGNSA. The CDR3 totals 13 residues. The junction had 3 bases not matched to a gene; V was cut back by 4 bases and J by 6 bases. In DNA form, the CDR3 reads TGTGCCAGCAGCTATACAGGGGGCGATGGCTACACCTTC. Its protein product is CASSYTGGDGYTF.

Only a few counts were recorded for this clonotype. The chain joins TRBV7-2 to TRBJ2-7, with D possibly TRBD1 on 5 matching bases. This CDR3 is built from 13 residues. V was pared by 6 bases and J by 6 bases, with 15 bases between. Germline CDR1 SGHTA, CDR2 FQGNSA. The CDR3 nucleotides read TGTGCCAGCAGTTCAAGACAAGACAGCGAGCAGTACGTC. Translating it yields CASSSRQDSEQYV.

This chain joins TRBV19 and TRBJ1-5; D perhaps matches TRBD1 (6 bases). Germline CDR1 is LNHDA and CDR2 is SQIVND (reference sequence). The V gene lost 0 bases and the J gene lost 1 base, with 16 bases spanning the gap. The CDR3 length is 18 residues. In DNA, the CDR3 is TGTGCCAGTAGTATAGAAACAGGGAAGGGTTGGAGCAATCAGCCCCAGCATTTT. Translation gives CASSIETGKGWSNQPQHF.

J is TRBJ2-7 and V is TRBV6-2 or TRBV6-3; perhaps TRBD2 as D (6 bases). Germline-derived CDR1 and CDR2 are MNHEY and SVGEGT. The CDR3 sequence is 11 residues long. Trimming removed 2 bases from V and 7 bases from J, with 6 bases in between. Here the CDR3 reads CASSYGTEQYV. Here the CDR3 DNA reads TGTGCCAGCAGTTACGGGACTGAGCAGTACGTC.

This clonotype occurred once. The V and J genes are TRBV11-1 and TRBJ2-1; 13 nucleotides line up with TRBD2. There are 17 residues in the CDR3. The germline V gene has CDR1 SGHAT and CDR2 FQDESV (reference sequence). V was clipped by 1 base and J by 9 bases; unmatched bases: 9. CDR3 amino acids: CASSLGWQTSGRSEQFF. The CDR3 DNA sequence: TGTGCCAGCAGCTTAGGTTGGCAGACTAGCGGGAGGAGTGAGCAGTTCTTC.

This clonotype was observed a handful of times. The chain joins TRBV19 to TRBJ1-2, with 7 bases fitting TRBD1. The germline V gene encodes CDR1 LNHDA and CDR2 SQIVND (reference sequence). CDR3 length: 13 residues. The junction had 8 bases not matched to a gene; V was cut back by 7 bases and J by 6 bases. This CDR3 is CASNRQGAHGYTF. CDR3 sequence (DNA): TGTGCCAGTAATCGACAGGGTGCACATGGCTACACCTTC.

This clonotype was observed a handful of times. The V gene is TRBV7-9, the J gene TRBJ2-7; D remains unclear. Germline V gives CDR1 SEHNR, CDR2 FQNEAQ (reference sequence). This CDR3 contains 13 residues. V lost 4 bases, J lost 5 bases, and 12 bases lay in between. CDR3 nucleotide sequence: TGTGCCAGCAGCTCCCGCTCCCGCGACGAGCAGTACGTC. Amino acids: CASSSRSRDEQYV.

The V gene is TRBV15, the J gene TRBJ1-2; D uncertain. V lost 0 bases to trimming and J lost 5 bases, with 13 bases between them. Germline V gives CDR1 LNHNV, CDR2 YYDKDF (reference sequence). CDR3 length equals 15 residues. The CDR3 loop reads CATSRDSLAPYGYTF. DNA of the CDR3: TGTGCCACCAGCAGAGATAGCTTGGCCCCTTATGGCTACACCTTC.

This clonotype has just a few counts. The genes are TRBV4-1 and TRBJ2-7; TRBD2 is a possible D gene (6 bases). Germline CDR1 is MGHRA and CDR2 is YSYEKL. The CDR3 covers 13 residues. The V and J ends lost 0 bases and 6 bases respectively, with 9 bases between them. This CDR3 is CASSQDAGTEQYF. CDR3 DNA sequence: TGCGCCAGCAGCCAAGATGCGGGGACCGAGCAGTACTTC.

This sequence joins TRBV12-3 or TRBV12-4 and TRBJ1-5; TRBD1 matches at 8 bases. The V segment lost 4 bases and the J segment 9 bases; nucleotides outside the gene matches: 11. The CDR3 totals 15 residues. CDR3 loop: CASSYGTGSDGPQHF. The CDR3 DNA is TGTGCCAGCAGTTACGGGACAGGAAGTGATGGGCCCCAGCATTTT.

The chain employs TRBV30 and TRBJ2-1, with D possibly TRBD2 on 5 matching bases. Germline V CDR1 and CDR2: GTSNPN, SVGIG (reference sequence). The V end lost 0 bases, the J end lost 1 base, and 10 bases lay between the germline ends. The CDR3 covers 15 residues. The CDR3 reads CAWSVQTSSYNEQFF. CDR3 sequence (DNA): TGTGCCTGGAGTGTACAAACTAGTTCCTACAATGAGCAGTTCTTC.

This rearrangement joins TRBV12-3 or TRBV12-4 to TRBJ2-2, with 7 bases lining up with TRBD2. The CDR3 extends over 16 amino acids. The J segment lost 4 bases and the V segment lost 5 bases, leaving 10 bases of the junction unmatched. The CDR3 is CASSPPRGRVTGELFF. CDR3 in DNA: TGTGCCAGCAGTCCACCTCGGGGGAGGGTCACCGGGGAGCTGTTTTTT.

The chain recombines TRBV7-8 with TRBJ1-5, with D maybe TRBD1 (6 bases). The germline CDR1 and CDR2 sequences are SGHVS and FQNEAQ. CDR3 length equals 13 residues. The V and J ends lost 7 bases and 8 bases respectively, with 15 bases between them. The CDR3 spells CASIPGDDKPQHF. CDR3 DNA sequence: TGTGCCAGCATCCCAGGGGATGACAAGCCCCAGCATTTT.

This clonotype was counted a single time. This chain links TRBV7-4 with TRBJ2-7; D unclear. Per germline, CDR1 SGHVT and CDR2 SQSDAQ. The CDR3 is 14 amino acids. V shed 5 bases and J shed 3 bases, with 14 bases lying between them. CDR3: CASSRALGDYEQYF. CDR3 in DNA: TGTGCCAGCAGCAGGGCCCTCGGAGACTACGAGCAGTACTTC.

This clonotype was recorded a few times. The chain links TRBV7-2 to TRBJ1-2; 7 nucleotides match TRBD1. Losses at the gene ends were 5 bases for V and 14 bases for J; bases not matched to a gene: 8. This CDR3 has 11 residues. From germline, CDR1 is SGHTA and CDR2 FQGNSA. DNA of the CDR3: TGTGCCAGCAGCCCAAAGTCAGGGGGTACCTTC. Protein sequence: CASSPKSGGTF.

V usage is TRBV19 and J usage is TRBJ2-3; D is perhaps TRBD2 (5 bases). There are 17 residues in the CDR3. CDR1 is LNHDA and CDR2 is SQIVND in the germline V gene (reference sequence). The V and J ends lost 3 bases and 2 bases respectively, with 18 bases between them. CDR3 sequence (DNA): TGTGCCAGTAGTATCGCTCGGGAACGCCGCCTCACAGATACGCAGTATTTT. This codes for CASSIARERRLTDTQYF.

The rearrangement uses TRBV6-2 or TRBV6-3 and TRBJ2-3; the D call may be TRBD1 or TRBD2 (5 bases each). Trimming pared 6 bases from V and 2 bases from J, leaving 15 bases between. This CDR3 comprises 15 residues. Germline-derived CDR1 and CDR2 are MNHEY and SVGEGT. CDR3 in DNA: TGTGCCAGCAGAACGTATGGGGGTTACACAGATACGCAGTATTTT. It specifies CASRTYGGYTDTQYF.

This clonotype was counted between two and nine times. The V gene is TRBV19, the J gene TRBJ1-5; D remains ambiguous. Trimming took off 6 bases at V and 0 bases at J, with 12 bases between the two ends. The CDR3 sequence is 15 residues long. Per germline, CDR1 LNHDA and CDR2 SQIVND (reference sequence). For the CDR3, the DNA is TGTGCCAGTAGGGACGTCCCAGGTAGCAATCAGCCCCAGCATTTT. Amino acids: CASRDVPGSNQPQHF.

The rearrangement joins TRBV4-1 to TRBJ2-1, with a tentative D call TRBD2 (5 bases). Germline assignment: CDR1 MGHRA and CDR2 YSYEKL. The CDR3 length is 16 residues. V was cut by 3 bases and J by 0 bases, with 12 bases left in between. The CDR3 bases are TGCGCCAGCAGCCATCCCGGGATGAGCTCCTACAATGAGCAGTTCTTC. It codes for CASSHPGMSSYNEQFF.

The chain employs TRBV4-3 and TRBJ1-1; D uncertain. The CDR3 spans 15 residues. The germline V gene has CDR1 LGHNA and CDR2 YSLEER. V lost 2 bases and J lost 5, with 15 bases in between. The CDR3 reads CASSQPGKLVTEAFF. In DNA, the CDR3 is TGCGCCAGCAGCCAACCCGGAAAGTTAGTGACTGAAGCTTTCTTT.

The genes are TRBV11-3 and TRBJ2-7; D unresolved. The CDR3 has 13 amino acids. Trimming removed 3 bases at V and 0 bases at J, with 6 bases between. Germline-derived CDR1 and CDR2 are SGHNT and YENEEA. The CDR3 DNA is TGTGCCAGCAGCTTTTACAGCTCCTACGAGCAGTACGTC. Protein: CASSFYSSYEQYV.

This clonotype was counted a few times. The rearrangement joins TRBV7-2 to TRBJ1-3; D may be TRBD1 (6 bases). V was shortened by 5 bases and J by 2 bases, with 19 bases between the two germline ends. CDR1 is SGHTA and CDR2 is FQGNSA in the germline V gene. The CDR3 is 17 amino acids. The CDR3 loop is CASSPLSGTIPGNTIYF. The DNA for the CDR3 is TGTGCCAGCAGCCCGCTCTCGGGGACAATCCCTGGAAACACCATATATTTT. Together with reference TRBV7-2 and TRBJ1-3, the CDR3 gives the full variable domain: GAGVSQSPSNKVTEKGKDVELRCDPISGHTALYWYRQSLGQGLEFLIYFQGNSAPDKSGLPSDRFSAERTGGSVSTLTIQRTQQEDSAVYLCASSPLSGTIPGNTIYFGEGSWLTVV.

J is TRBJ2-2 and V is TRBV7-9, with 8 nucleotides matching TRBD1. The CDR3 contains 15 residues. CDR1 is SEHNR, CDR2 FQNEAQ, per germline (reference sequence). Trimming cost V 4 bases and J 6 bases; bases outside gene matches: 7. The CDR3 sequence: CASSYRTGTAGELFF. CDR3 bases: TGTGCCAGCAGCTATAGGACAGGGACAGCCGGGGAGCTGTTTTTT. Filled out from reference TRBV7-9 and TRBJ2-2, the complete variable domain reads DTGVSQNPRHKITKRGQNVTFRCDPISEHNRLYWYRQTLGQGPEFLTYFQNEAQLEKSRLLSDRFSAERPKGSFSTLEIQRTEQGDSAMYLCASSYRTGTAGELFFGEGSRLTVL.

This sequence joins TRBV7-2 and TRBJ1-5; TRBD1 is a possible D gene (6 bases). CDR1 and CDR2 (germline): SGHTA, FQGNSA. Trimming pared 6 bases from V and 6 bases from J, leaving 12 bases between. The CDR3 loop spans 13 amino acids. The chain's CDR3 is CASSGGGAQPQHF. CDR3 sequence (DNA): TGTGCCAGCAGTGGGGGGGGGGCTCAGCCCCAGCATTTT. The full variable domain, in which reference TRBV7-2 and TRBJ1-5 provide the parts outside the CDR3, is GAGVSQSPSNKVTEKGKDVELRCDPISGHTALYWYRQSLGQGLEFLIYFQGNSAPDKSGLPSDRFSAERTGGSVSTLTIQRTQQEDSAVYLCASSGGGAQPQHFGDGTRLSIL.

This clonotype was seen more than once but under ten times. The CDR3 sequence is CASSLDGERGSPLHF. DNA for the CDR3: TGTGCCAGCAGCTTAGACGGGGAGCGTGGATCACCCCTCCACTTT. This chain links TRBV7-6 with TRBJ1-6; D not resolved. CDR3 length: 15 residues. Germline assignment: CDR1 SGHVS and CDR2 FNYEAQ. Trimming left V 1 base short and J 10 bases short, with 14 bases between.